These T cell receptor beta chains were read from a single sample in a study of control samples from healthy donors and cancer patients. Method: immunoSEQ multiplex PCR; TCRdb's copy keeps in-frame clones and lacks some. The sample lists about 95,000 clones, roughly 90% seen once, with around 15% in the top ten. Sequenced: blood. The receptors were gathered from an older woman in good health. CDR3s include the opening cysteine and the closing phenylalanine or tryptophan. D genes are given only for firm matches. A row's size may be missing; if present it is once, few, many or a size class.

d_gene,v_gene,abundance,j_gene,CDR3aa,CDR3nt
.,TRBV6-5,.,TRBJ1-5,CASSSHRAPHQPQHF,TGTGCCAGCAGTTCCCACCGGGCCCCCCACCAGCCCCAGCATTTT
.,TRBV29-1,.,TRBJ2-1,CSVDRGNEQFF,TGCAGCGTTGACAGAGGAAATGAGCAGTTCTTC
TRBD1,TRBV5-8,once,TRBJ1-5,CASSPGTGEGQPQHF,TGTGCCAGCAGCCCTGGGACAGGGGAAGGCCAGCCCCAGCATTTT
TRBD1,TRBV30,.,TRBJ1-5,CAWTPGQGINQPQHF,TGTGCCTGGACACCGGGACAGGGAATTAATCAGCCCCAGCATTTT
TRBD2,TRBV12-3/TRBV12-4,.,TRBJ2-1,CASTIAGVRFF,TGTGCCAGCACCATAGCGGGAGTACGGTTCTTC
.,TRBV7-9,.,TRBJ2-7,CASSLGDPPYEQYF,TGTGCCAGCAGCTTGGGCGACCCTCCCTACGAGCAGTACTTC
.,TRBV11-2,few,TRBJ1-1,CASSLSVGLNTEAFF,TGTGCCAGCAGCTTATCGGTAGGGCTTAACACTGAAGCTTTCTTT
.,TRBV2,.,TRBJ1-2,CASRLGELNYGYTF,TGTGCCAGCAGGTTAGGAGAACTAAACTATGGCTACACCTTC
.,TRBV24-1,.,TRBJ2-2,CATRGQGTGELFF,TGTGCCACCAGAGGTCAGGGCACCGGGGAGCTGTTTTTT
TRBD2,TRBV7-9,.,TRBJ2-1,CASKVASGGANNEQFF,TGTGCCAGCAAAGTCGCTAGCGGGGGGGCTAACAATGAGCAGTTCTTC
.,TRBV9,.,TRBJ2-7,CASSPRGGQSSYEQYF,TGTGCCAGCAGCCCCCGTGGAGGACAGAGCTCCTACGAGCAGTACTTC
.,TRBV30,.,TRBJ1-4,CAWSSGTREKLFF,TGTGCCTGGAGCTCCGGGACTAGAGAAAAACTGTTTTTT
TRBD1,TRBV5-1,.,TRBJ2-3,CASSGGRGRTDTQYF,TGCGCCAGCAGCGGCGGAAGGGGGCGCACAGATACGCAGTATTTT
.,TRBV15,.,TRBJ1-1,CATSRGGRNTEAFF,TGTGCCACCTCCAGGGGTGGGAGGAACACTGAAGCTTTCTTT
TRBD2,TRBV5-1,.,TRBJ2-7,CASSSVAGYYEQYF,TGCGCCAGCAGCTCCGTAGCGGGTTACTACGAGCAGTACTTC
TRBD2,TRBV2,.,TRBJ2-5,CASSETQRGSQTQYF,TGTGCCAGCAGTGAAACCCAGCGGGGGTCCCAGACCCAGTACTTC
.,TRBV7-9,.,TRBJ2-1,CASSLEAANNEQFF,TGTGCCAGCAGCTTAGAGGCGGCCAACAATGAGCAGTTCTTC